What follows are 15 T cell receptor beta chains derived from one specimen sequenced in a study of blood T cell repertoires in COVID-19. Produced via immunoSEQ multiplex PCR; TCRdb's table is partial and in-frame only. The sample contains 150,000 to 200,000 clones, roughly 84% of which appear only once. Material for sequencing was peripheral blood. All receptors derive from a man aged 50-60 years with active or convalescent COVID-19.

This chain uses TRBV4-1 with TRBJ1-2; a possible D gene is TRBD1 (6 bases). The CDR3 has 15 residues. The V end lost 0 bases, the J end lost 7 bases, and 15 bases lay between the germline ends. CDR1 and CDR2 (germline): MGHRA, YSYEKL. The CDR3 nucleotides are TGCGCCAGCAGCCAAGATCCGGGGGGCGTGACTGGCTACACCTTC. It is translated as CASSQDPGGVTGYTF.

The CDR3 protein is CASSLEWGQTLGDTQYF. The DNA of the CDR3 is TGTGCCAGCAGCTTGGAATGGGGACAGACCCTCGGAGATACGCAGTATTTT. The rearrangement links TRBV5-6 to TRBJ2-3, with TRBD1 matching over 7 bases. The junction had 12 bases not matched to a gene; V was cut back by 0 bases and J by 5 bases. CDR1 is SGHDT and CDR2 is YYEEEE in the germline V gene. The CDR3 totals 17 residues.

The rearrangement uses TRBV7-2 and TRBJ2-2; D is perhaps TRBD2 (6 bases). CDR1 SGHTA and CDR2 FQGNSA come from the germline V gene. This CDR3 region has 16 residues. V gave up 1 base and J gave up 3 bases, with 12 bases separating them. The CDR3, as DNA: TGTGCCAGCAGCTTAGTTTCGTTAGCGGACACCGGGGAGCTGTTTTTT. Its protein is CASSLVSLADTGELFF.

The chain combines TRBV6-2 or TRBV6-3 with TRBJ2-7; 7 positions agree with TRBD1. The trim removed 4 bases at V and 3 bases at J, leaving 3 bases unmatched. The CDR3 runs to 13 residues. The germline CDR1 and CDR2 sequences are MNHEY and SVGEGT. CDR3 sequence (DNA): TGTGCCAGCAGTTCACCAGGGGGCTACGAGCAGTACTTC. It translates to CASSSPGGYEQYF.

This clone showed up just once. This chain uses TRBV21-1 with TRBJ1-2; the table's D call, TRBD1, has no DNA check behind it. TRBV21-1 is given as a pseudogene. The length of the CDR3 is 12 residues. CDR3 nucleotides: TGTGCCAGCAGCTCGGACAGCCGAGGCTACACCTTC. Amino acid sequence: CASSSDSRGYTF.

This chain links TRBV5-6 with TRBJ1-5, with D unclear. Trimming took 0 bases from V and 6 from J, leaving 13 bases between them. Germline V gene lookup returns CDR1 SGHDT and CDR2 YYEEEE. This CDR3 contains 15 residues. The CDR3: CASSLGRAESQPQHF. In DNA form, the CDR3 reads TGTGCCAGCAGCTTGGGGAGGGCGGAATCTCAGCCCCAGCATTTT.

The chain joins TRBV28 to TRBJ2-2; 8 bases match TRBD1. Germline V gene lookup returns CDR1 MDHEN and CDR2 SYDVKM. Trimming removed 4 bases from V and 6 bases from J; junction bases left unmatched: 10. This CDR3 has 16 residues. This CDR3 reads CASSSSTGVPSGELFF. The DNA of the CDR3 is TGTGCCAGCAGTTCGTCGACAGGGGTGCCATCCGGGGAGCTGTTTTTT.

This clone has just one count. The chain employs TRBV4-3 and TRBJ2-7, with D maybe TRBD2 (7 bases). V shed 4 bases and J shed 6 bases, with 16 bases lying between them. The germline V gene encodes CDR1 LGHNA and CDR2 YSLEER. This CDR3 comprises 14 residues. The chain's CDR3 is CASSPFRGAGEQYF. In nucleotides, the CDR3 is TGCGCCAGCAGCCCGTTTCGGGGGGCGGGCGAGCAGTACTTC.

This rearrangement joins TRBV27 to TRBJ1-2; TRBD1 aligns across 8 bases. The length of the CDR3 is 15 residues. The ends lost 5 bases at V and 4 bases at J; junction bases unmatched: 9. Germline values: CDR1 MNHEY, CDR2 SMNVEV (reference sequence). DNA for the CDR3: TGTGCCAGCAGTGACCCGGGACAGGACACCTATGGCTACACCTTC. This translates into CASSDPGQDTYGYTF.

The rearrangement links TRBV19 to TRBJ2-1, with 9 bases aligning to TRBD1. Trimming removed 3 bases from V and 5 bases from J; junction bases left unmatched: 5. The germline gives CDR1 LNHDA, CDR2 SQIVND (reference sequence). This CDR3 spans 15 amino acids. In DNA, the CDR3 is TGTGCCAGTAGTATCAGTGGACAGGGGAACAATGAGCAGTTCTTC. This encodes CASSISGQGNNEQFF.

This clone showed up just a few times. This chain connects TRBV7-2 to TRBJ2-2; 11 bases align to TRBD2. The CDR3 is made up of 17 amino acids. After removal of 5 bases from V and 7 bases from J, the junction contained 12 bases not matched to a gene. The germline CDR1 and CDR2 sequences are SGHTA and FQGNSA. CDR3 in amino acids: CASSLSSSGRAGGELFF. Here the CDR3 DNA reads TGTGCCAGCAGCCTAAGTAGTAGCGGGAGGGCCGGCGGGGAGCTGTTTTTT.

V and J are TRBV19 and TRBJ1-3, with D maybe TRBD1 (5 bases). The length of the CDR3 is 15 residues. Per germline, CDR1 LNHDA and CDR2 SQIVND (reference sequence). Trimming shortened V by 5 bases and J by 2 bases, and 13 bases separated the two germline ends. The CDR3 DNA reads TGTGCCAGTAGTCCCGGGACTGGCGCTGGAAACACCATATATTTT. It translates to CASSPGTGAGNTIYF.

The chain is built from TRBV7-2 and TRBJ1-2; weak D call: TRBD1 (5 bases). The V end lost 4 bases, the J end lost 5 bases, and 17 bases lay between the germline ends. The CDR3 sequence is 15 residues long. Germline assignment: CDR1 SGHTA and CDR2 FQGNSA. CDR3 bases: TGTGCCAGCAGCTCCGATCCGGGACTGCCGTATGGCTACACCTTC. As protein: CASSSDPGLPYGYTF.

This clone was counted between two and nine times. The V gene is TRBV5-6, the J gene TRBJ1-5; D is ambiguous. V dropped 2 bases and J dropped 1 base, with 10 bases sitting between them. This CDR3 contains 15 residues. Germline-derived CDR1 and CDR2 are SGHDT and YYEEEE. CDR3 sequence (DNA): TGTGCCAGCAGCTTCATGACGGGGAGCAATCAGCCCCAGCATTTT. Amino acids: CASSFMTGSNQPQHF. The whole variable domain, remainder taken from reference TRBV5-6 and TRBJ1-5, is DAGVTQSPTHLIKTRGQQVTLRCSPKSGHDTVSWYQQALGQGPQFIFQYYEEEERQRGNFPDRFSGHQFPNYSSELNVNALLLGDSALYLCASSFMTGSNQPQHFGDGTRLSIL.

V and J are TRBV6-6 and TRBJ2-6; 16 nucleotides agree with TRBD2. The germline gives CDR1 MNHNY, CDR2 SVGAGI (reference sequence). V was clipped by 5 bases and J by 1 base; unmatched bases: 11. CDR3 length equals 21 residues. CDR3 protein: CASSHGTSGRAIGSGANVLTF. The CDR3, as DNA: TGTGCCAGCAGTCACGGGACTAGCGGGAGGGCCATCGGGTCTGGGGCCAACGTCCTGACTTTC.